This T cell receptor beta chain was recovered during a study of T cells in localized non-small cell lung cancer. Findings of the study overall: In adjacent lung, a median roughly 58 of the top 100 tumor clones were found. Elevated blood T cell density was associated with longer overall survival. Owing to sequencing of a solitary tumor region, heterogeneity cannot be discounted. The highest T cell clonality was in uninvolved adjacent lung, above tumor.

TCRdb keeps only in-frame clones here, not all; method: immunoSEQ multiplex PCR. The table lists around 41,000 clones, roughly 83% of them singletons, with almost 8% in the top ten. About this clone: Its antigen is undetermined.

The CDR3 sequence is 12 residues long. Germline V gene lookup returns CDR1 KGHSH and CDR2 LQKENI. Trimming removed 6 bases from V and 2 bases from J, with 8 bases in between. The source is a man between 40 and 70 years old with stage II lung adenocarcinoma. The chain has TRBV18 and TRBJ2-7; D not certain. Material: PBMCs, obtained before any cancer treatment. CDR3 nucleotide sequence: TGTGCCAGCTCGGCCCTGACCTACGAGCAGTACTTC. This gives the protein CASSALTYEQYF.